These 32 T cell receptor beta chains were sequenced from one sample in a study of Graves' ophthalmopathy and Graves' hyperthyroidism. For repertoire sequencing, the TCR beta CDR3 regions were amplified from RNA transcripts. HTBI-primed RT-PCR formed the first round, and a multiplex PCR formed the second. TCRdb fed the multiplex PCR reads into MiXCR, producing one record per CDR3 protein. The sample comprises some 400,000 distinct CDR3 sequences, around 20% of which are singletons, and 1.5% to 2% rests with the top ten. The sequenced sample was peripheral blood. The source is a woman aged 18-30 years with Graves' ophthalmopathy.

This clonotype appeared many times. The V call is TRBV20-1, the J call TRBJ1-5; D possibly corresponds to TRBD1 (6 bases). Germline CDR1 is DFQATT and CDR2 is SNEGSKA (reference sequence). Trimming removed 5 bases at V and 8 bases at J, with 13 bases between. The CDR3 is made up of 12 amino acids. The chain's CDR3 is CSAATGKEPQHF. The CDR3 bases are TGCAGTGCTGCTACAGGGAAGGAGCCCCAGCATTTT.

This clonotype came up many times. The gene calls are TRBV11-2 and TRBJ2-7, with 11 positions matching TRBD2. CDR1 is SGHAT, CDR2 FQNNGV, per germline. The length of the CDR3 is 16 residues. J gave up 0 bases and V 3 bases, and 4 bases lay outside the gene matches. In DNA form, the CDR3 reads TGTGCCAGCAGCTTGGGGACTAGCGGCTTCTCCTACGAGCAGTACTTC. Protein sequence: CASSLGTSGFSYEQYF.

This chain uses TRBV6-1 with TRBJ2-6; no definite D call. V lost 4 bases, J lost 4 bases, and 8 bases lay in between. Per germline, CDR1 MNHNS and CDR2 SASEGT. The CDR3 length is 14 residues. Here the CDR3 reads CASSVWAGANVLTF. The CDR3 DNA reads TGTGCCAGCAGTGTATGGGCCGGGGCCAACGTCCTGACTTTC.

Concerning this clonotype: A much larger clone lies a single base off, so this may be a read error. The chain couples TRBV20-1 to TRBJ2-7; the D is unclear. The V end lost 1 base, the J end lost 0 bases, and 4 bases lay between the germline ends. Germline loops: CDR1 DFQATT, CDR2 SNEGSKA (reference sequence). This CDR3 contains 12 residues. The CDR3 loop is CSARGSSYEQYF. The DNA of the CDR3 is TGCAGTGCTAGAGGGAGCTCCTACGAGCAGTACTTC.

This clonotype was detected ten times or more. The CDR3 reads CASSYSKGGETQYF. DNA for the CDR3: TGTGCCAGCAGTTACTCGAAGGGAGGGGAGACCCAGTACTTC. The chain is built from TRBV6-5 and TRBJ2-5; TRBD2 agrees at 7 bases. Unmatched junction bases numbered 3, after V lost 0 bases and J lost 5 bases. Germline CDR1 MNHEY, CDR2 SVGAGI. The CDR3 contains 14 residues.

This clonotype was seen at least ten times. The chain couples TRBV25-1 to TRBJ2-5; either TRBD1 or TRBD2 may fit D (5 bases each). Germline V lookup: CDR1 MGHDK, CDR2 SYGVNS. The CDR3 has 11 amino acids. The ends were cut back, 7 bases at V and 4 bases at J, with 7 bases in the middle. CDR3 sequence (DNA): TGTGCCAGCATTGGGGGAGAGACCCAGTACTTC. This gives the protein CASIGGETQYF.

The chain couples TRBV15 to TRBJ1-1; perhaps TRBD1 as D (5 bases). Looked up from germline, CDR1 is LNHNV and CDR2 is YYDKDF (reference sequence). There are 13 residues in the CDR3. V gave up 5 bases and J gave up 10 bases, with 17 bases separating them. DNA of the CDR3: TGTGCCACCAGCGATCGAACAGGCCCGGGAGCTTTCTTT. Translation: CATSDRTGPGAFF.

V is TRBV19 and J is TRBJ2-5, with 10 bases fitting TRBD2. This CDR3 spans 14 amino acids. The V and J ends lost 3 bases and 5 bases, in that order; junction bases with no gene match: 3. The germline gives CDR1 LNHDA, CDR2 SQIVND (reference sequence). In DNA, the CDR3 is TGTGCCAGTAGTATGGCACTAGCGGGGGAGACCCAGTACTTC. Encoded protein: CASSMALAGETQYF.

In its sample, this clonotype was seen many times. The chain has TRBV13 and TRBJ2-7; 7 bases agree with TRBD1. V lost 4 bases, J lost 9 bases, and 6 bases stayed unmatched. The CDR3 has 12 amino acids. Per the germline V gene, CDR1 is PRHDT and CDR2 is FYEKMQ (reference sequence). The chain's CDR3 is CASSSLQGWQYF. The CDR3 DNA is TGTGCCAGCAGCTCCTTACAGGGGTGGCAGTACTTC.

This clonotype was seen at least ten times. The chain is built from TRBV6-2 or TRBV6-3 and TRBJ1-5, with 7 nucleotides matching TRBD1. J was trimmed by 3 bases and V by 8 bases; bases with no gene match: 4. Looked up from germline, CDR1 is MNHEY and CDR2 is SVGEGT. The CDR3 sequence is 13 residues long. Here the CDR3 reads CASLGQLNQPQHF. The CDR3 DNA is TGTGCCAGCTTGGGACAGCTCAATCAGCCCCAGCATTTT.

In this sample, this clonotype turned up many times. This chain connects TRBV5-1 to TRBJ1-2, with a possible D match to TRBD1 (5 bases). The CDR3 contains 16 residues. Germline CDR1 SGHRS, CDR2 YFSETQ. Trimming removed 4 bases at V and 6 bases at J, with 22 bases between. The CDR3 protein is CASSPDGTPRPDGYTF. Here the CDR3 DNA reads TGCGCCAGCAGCCCGGACGGGACCCCCAGACCGGATGGCTACACCTTC. Supplemented by reference TRBV5-1 and TRBJ1-2, the full variable domain reads KAGVTQTPRYLIKTRGQQVTLSCSPISGHRSVSWYQQTPGQGLQFLFEYFSETQRNKGNFPGRFSGRQFSNSRSEMNVSTLELGDSALYLCASSPDGTPRPDGYTFGSGTRLTVV.

In this sample, this clonotype turned up a few times. The chain recombines TRBV6-4 with TRBJ2-5; D is unresolved. V was clipped by 7 bases and J by 2 bases, with 11 bases between them. CDR3 length equals 13 residues. CDR1 MRHNA and CDR2 SNTAGT come from the germline V gene. CDR3 protein: CASNRLGQETQYF. In DNA form, the CDR3 reads TGTGCCAGCAACCGACTTGGGCAAGAGACCCAGTACTTC.

The table lists this clonotype with many counts. V is TRBV12-3 or TRBV12-4 and J is TRBJ1-5; 12 bases align to TRBD1. V gave up 0 bases and J gave up 6 bases; unmatched junction bases: 3. This CDR3 is 16 amino acids long. The CDR3 DNA sequence: TGTGCCAGCAGTTTAGCGGGACAGGGGGCGGGTCAGCCCCAGCATTTT. This gives the protein CASSLAGQGAGQPQHF.

Ten or more counts support this clonotype. The V and J genes are TRBV7-2 and TRBJ2-2, with TRBD1 as a possible D gene (5 bases). Germline V gene data show CDR1 as SGHTA and CDR2 as FQGNSA. This CDR3 is built from 16 residues. Trimming left V 0 bases short and J 9 bases short, with 17 bases between. CDR3 bases: TGTGCCAGCAGCTTAGCGAGCCAGGGCCAAATGAGGGAGCTGTTTTTT. Translated, it gives CASSLASQGQMRELFF.

This clonotype has ten or more counts. The chain links TRBV12-3 or TRBV12-4 to TRBJ2-7; the match to TRBD1 covers 7 bases. Trimming took 8 bases from V and 2 from J; bases not matched to a gene: 15. The CDR3 is 16 residues long. The CDR3 sequence is CASQQGSWEKPYEQYF. As DNA, the CDR3 is TGTGCCAGCCAACAGGGGAGTTGGGAAAAACCCTACGAGCAGTACTTC.

In its sample, this clonotype was seen many times. J is TRBJ2-2 and V is TRBV5-6; D may match TRBD1 or TRBD2 (5 bases each). The germline gives CDR1 SGHDT, CDR2 YYEEEE. The CDR3 contains 15 residues. V was pared by 4 bases and J by 4 bases, with 14 bases between. This chain's CDR3 is CASSGEGPSTGELFF. CDR3 nucleotides: TGTGCCAGCAGCGGTGAGGGACCCTCCACCGGGGAGCTGTTTTTT.

This clonotype was observed at least ten times. V is TRBV29-1 and J is TRBJ2-7; D call uncertain. Trimming removed 4 bases from V and 5 bases from J, with 6 bases in between. The CDR3 runs 10 residues. Germline V gives CDR1 SQVTM, CDR2 ANQGSEA. The chain's CDR3 is CSVAADEQYF. CDR3 DNA: TGCAGCGTTGCCGCGGACGAGCAGTACTTC.

This clonotype was observed at least ten times. The V and J genes are TRBV6-1 and TRBJ1-6; 10 bases map to TRBD1. The CDR3 is 19 amino acids. Germline V lookup: CDR1 MNHNS, CDR2 SASEGT. J lost 8 bases, V lost 5 bases, and 18 bases had no gene match. The CDR3 spells CASSREIRDRGDSYSPLHF. DNA of the CDR3: TGTGCCAGCAGTAGGGAGATTAGGGACAGGGGAGACAGCTATTCACCCCTCCACTTT.

This clonotype was recorded at least ten times. The rearrangement joins TRBV7-9 to TRBJ2-5, with TRBD2 as a possible D gene (5 bases). The CDR3 length is 13 residues. The germline V and J ends were trimmed by 4 bases and 2 bases, with 8 bases remaining between them. Germline CDR1 is SEHNR and CDR2 is FQNEAQ (reference sequence). The CDR3 is CASSSDWQETQYF. Here the CDR3 DNA reads TGTGCCAGCAGCTCGGACTGGCAAGAGACCCAGTACTTC.

The chain links TRBV30 to TRBJ1-3; D gene uncertain. With 7 bases removed from V and 4 bases from J, the gap between germline ends came to 8 bases. CDR3 size: 11 residues. From germline, CDR1 is GTSNPN and CDR2 SVGIG (reference sequence). CDR3 sequence: CALGRGNTIYF. In nucleotides, the CDR3 is TGTGCCTTAGGCAGGGGAAACACCATATATTTT. Combining the CDR3 with reference TRBV30 and TRBJ1-3 gives the whole variable domain SQTIHQWPATLVQPVGSPLSLECTVEGTSNPNLYWYRQAAGRGLQLLFYSVGIGQISSEVPQNLSASRPQDRQFILSSKKLLLSDSGFYLCALGRGNTIYFGEGSWLTVV.

The rearrangement joins TRBV28 to TRBJ2-5; perhaps TRBD1 as D (5 bases). Germline V gene lookup returns CDR1 MDHEN and CDR2 SYDVKM. The CDR3 runs 15 residues. Trimming took off 6 bases at V and 5 bases at J, with 19 bases between the two ends. In nucleotides, the CDR3 is TGTGCCAGCAGCCCGATGGGGCCTGATCGGGAGACCCAGTACTTC. The encoded protein is CASSPMGPDRETQYF.

This clonotype was observed at least ten times. The chain recombines TRBV20-1 with TRBJ2-4; tentative D call: TRBD2 (5 bases). Germline V gene data show CDR1 as DFQATT and CDR2 as SNEGSKA (reference sequence). The CDR3 runs 14 residues. V gave up 3 bases and J gave up 5 bases, with 14 bases separating them. This chain's CDR3 is CSARRGFGENIQYF. CDR3 DNA sequence: TGCAGTGCTAGGAGAGGGTTTGGAGAAAACATTCAGTACTTC.

This clonotype has at least ten counts. The J gene is TRBJ1-3, the V gene TRBV6-1; D not resolved. The CDR3 contains 14 residues. Trimming took 4 bases from V and 3 from J, leaving 10 bases between them. In germline, CDR1 is MNHNS, CDR2 SASEGT. The CDR3 region has the DNA TGTGCCAGCAGTGTCGAAAGTTTTGGAAACACCATATATTTT. Translating it yields CASSVESFGNTIYF.

This clonotype was observed a handful of times. The rearrangement joins TRBV3-1 to TRBJ1-2; TRBD1 is a possible D gene (6 bases). CDR1 and CDR2 (germline): LGHDT, YNNKEL (reference sequence). The CDR3 covers 16 residues. Trimming took 1 base from V and 4 from J, leaving 16 bases between them. CDR3 DNA sequence: TGTGCCAGCAGCCAAGCTCTTTTGGGGGCCTCCTATGGCTACACCTTC. It translates to CASSQALLGASYGYTF.

This clonotype was picked up many times. This chain joins TRBV13 and TRBJ1-1; 7 bases agree with TRBD1. This CDR3 region has 18 residues. Germline CDR1 reads PRHDT; CDR2 reads FYEKMQ (reference sequence). Trimming at V came to 1 base and at J to 3 bases, leaving 14 bases not matched to a gene. This CDR3 reads CASSLDEAGGIGDTEAFF. Here the CDR3 DNA reads TGTGCCAGCAGCTTAGACGAGGCAGGGGGTATCGGTGACACTGAAGCTTTCTTT.

This clonotype was observed at least ten times. The V gene is TRBV4-1, the J gene TRBJ2-7, with TRBD1 matching over 7 bases. This CDR3 region has 14 residues. Germline V CDR1 and CDR2: MGHRA, YSYEKL. With V trimmed by 2 bases and J by 5 bases, 6 bases remained unmatched. As DNA, the CDR3 is TGCGCCAGCAGCCAATGGGACAGTCGGGACGAGCAGTACTTC. Translating gives CASSQWDSRDEQYF.

This clonotype was observed many times. The J gene is TRBJ2-7, the V gene TRBV6-1; D may be TRBD2 (5 bases). The CDR3 totals 14 residues. V was cut by 6 bases and J by 1 base, with 13 bases left in between. In germline, CDR1 is MNHNS, CDR2 SASEGT. CDR3 coding DNA: TGTGCCAGCAGCGAGTTGGGGAGATCCTACGAGCAGTACTTC. This codes for CASSELGRSYEQYF.

This clonotype showed up many times. The chain carries TRBV6-2 or TRBV6-3 and TRBJ2-2, with D maybe TRBD2 (6 bases). Trimming removed 2 bases at V and 0 bases at J, with 19 bases between. Germline V gives CDR1 MNHEY, CDR2 SVGEGT. CDR3 size: 19 residues. Written as DNA, the CDR3 is TGTGCCAGCAGTTACCCCAGCCTAGAAGGGGACTCGAACACCGGGGAGCTGTTTTTT. Encoded protein: CASSYPSLEGDSNTGELFF.

This clonotype was recorded many times. The chain employs TRBV6-5 and TRBJ1-3, with 7 bases aligning to TRBD1. The germline V gene encodes CDR1 MNHEY and CDR2 SVGAGI. The CDR3 spans 14 residues. The trim removed 5 bases at V and 4 bases at J, leaving 5 bases unmatched. The CDR3 region is CASSPRTGGNTIYF. CDR3 in DNA: TGTGCCAGCAGTCCGAGGACAGGAGGAAACACCATATATTTT.

This clonotype has a count of ten or more. The rearrangement uses TRBV3-1 and TRBJ1-5; no clear D. Germline CDR1 and CDR2: LGHDT and YNNKEL (reference sequence). Trimming pared 8 bases from V and 6 bases from J, leaving 20 bases between. CDR3 length: 15 amino acids. The CDR3 here is CASSSSGVVGQPQHF. CDR3 bases: TGTGCCAGCTCCTCTAGCGGGGTGGTAGGTCAGCCCCAGCATTTT.

In this sample, this clonotype turned up many times. The V and J genes are TRBV7-9 and TRBJ2-7; 7 bases align to TRBD2. This CDR3 has 15 amino acids. V trimming: 3 bases; J trimming: 4 bases; junction bases outside the gene matches: 9. Germline CDR1 reads SEHNR; CDR2 reads FQNEAQ (reference sequence). CDR3 amino acids: CASSFAGARSYEQYF. DNA for the CDR3: TGTGCCAGCAGCTTCGCGGGAGCAAGGTCTTACGAGCAGTACTTC.

This clonotype is a singleton in its sample. This chain links TRBV11-2 with TRBJ2-3; 8 bases align to TRBD1. The V and J ends lost 5 bases and 3 bases, in that order; junction bases with no gene match: 7. This CDR3 region has 15 residues. Germline CDR1 SGHAT, CDR2 FQNNGV. The CDR3 coding sequence is TGTGCCAGCAGCATGGACAGGGTTGTAACAGATACGCAGTATTTT. Its translation is CASSMDRVVTDTQYF.